A single sample is the source of the 12 T cell receptor beta chains below, sequenced in a study of cytomegalovirus exposure and HLA in healthy donors. Assay: immunoSEQ multiplex PCR; the TCRdb copy retains only in-frame clones and omits some. The table records 110,000 or so clones, approximately 90% of them present only once. Input material: PBMCs. The source of these receptors is a young man in good health and CMV-seronegative.

The V gene is TRBV30, the J gene TRBJ1-5; D unresolved. The V end was cut by 1 base, the J end by 0 bases, with 7 bases between. Looked up from germline, CDR1 is GTSNPN and CDR2 is SVGIG (reference sequence). The CDR3 spans 14 residues. The DNA for the CDR3 is TGTGCCTGGAGTGATTTCTTTAGCAATCAGCCCCAGCATTTT. It translates to CAWSDFFSNQPQHF. The variable domain in full, completed from reference TRBV30 and TRBJ1-5, reads SQTIHQWPATLVQPVGSPLSLECTVEGTSNPNLYWYRQAAGRGLQLLFYSVGIGQISSEVPQNLSASRPQDRQFILSSKKLLLSDSGFYLCAWSDFFSNQPQHFGDGTRLSIL.

The chain uses TRBV7-9 and TRBJ1-2, with TRBD1 matching over 9 bases. CDR1 is SEHNR and CDR2 is FQNEAQ in the germline V gene (reference sequence). The CDR3 sequence is 15 residues long. Trimming at V came to 4 bases and at J to 1 base, leaving 4 bases not matched to a gene. The DNA for the CDR3 is TGTGCCAGCAGCTCTCCGGGACAGGGTAACTATGGCTACACCTTC. This encodes CASSSPGQGNYGYTF.

The gene calls are TRBV9 and TRBJ1-1, with 10 bases matching TRBD1. This CDR3 contains 16 residues. Germline V gene sequence: CDR1 SGDLS, CDR2 YYNGEE. V lost 3 bases and J lost 1; bases outside the gene matches: 6. CDR3 protein: CASSALRTGGNTEAFF. CDR3 DNA sequence: TGTGCCAGCAGCGCATTACGGACAGGGGGGAACACTGAAGCTTTCTTT.

The chain uses TRBV5-4 and TRBJ2-7; TRBD2 agrees at 10 bases. V lost 1 base and J lost 3; bases outside the gene matches: 7. The length of the CDR3 is 16 residues. Per germline, CDR1 SGHNT and CDR2 YYREEE (reference sequence). The CDR3 sequence is CASSLSPSGGLYEQYF. Written as DNA, the CDR3 is TGTGCCAGCAGCTTGAGTCCTAGCGGGGGACTCTACGAGCAGTACTTC.

CDR3 sequence (DNA): TGTGCCAGCAGTGTACACAGGGGGCGCGCTGAAGCTTTCTTT. Its protein product is CASSVHRGRAEAFF. The chain combines TRBV6-1 with TRBJ1-1; 9 bases align to TRBD1. The CDR3 runs to 14 residues. The germline V gene has CDR1 MNHNS and CDR2 SASEGT. J was trimmed by 6 bases and V by 4 bases; bases with no gene match: 6.

The chain combines TRBV27 with TRBJ2-7, with D possibly TRBD1 on 6 matching bases. There are 14 residues in the CDR3. CDR1 is MNHEY, CDR2 SMNVEV, per germline (reference sequence). Trimming removed 2 bases from V and 3 bases from J, with 11 bases in between. The CDR3 protein is CASSLVQGIYEQYF. DNA of the CDR3: TGTGCCAGCAGTTTAGTACAGGGTATCTACGAGCAGTACTTC.

The chain links TRBV2 to TRBJ2-1; D unclear. The V end lost 3 bases, the J end lost 0 bases, and 12 bases lay between the germline ends. The CDR3 extends over 16 amino acids. Germline V lookup: CDR1 SNHLY, CDR2 FYNNEI. The CDR3 region has the DNA TGTGCCAGCAGTGATTTAGCCCCCCGCTCCTACAATGAGCAGTTCTTC. This gives the protein CASSDLAPRSYNEQFF.

The V and J genes are TRBV9 and TRBJ1-5, with no clear D. Germline CDR1 is SGDLS and CDR2 is YYNGEE. Trimming removed 7 bases at V and 10 bases at J, with 18 bases between. CDR3 length: 13 amino acids. Here the CDR3 reads CASSPSPGAPQHF. CDR3 nucleotides: TGTGCCAGCTCCCCCAGCCCAGGCGCTCCCCAGCATTTT. The full variable domain, with the rest looked up from reference TRBV9 and TRBJ1-5, is DSGVTQTPKHLITATGQRVTLRCSPRSGDLSVYWYQQSLDQGLQFLIQYYNGEERAKGNILERFSAQQFPDLHSELNLSSLELGDSALYFCASSPSPGAPQHFGDGTRLSIL.

V gene TRBV6-6 combines with J gene TRBJ2-1, with D perhaps matching TRBD1 (5 bases). The CDR3 runs to 13 residues. The V end was cut by 4 bases, the J end by 5 bases, with 9 bases between. CDR1 and CDR2 (germline): MNHNY, SVGAGI (reference sequence). The CDR3 coding sequence is TGTGCCAGCAGTTCCGACAGAAACAATGAGCAGTTCTTC. Protein: CASSSDRNNEQFF.

The V call is TRBV30, the J call TRBJ1-2, with D perhaps TRBD1 (6 bases). CDR3 length equals 11 residues. V lost 4 bases, J lost 4 bases, and 7 bases lay in between. The germline V gene has CDR1 GTSNPN and CDR2 SVGIG (reference sequence). The DNA for the CDR3 is TGTGCCTGGAACAGGGTCTATGGCTACACCTTC. It yields the protein CAWNRVYGYTF.

The chain carries TRBV28 and TRBJ1-5, with D maybe TRBD1 (6 bases). CDR1 MDHEN and CDR2 SYDVKM come from the germline V gene. CDR3 size: 14 residues. Trimming shortened V by 6 bases and J by 6 bases, and 15 bases separated the two germline ends. The CDR3: CASRTAGVAQPQHF. The CDR3 DNA sequence: TGTGCCAGCAGAACCGCAGGGGTAGCTCAGCCCCAGCATTTT.

This clone was found once. The chain carries TRBV6-5 and TRBJ2-7, with 9 bases lining up with TRBD1. The V gene end was trimmed by 4 bases and the J gene end by 4 bases; junction bases not matched to a gene: 8. The germline V gene encodes CDR1 MNHEY and CDR2 SVGAGI. The CDR3 has 15 amino acids. CDR3: CASSFLRTGVYEQYF. The CDR3 nucleotides read TGTGCCAGCAGTTTCCTCCGGACAGGGGTGTACGAGCAGTACTTC.